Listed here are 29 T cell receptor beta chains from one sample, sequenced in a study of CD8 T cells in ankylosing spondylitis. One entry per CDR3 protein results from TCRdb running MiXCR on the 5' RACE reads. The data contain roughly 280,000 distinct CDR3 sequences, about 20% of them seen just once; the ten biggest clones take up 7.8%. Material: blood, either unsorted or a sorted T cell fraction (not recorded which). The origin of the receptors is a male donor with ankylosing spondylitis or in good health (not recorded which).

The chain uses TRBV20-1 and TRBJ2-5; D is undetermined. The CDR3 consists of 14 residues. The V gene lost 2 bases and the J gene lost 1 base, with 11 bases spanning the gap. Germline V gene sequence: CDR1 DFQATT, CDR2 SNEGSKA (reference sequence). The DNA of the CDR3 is TGCAGTGCTAGATCGGCCACAAGCCAAGAGACCCAGTACTTC. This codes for CSARSATSQETQYF.

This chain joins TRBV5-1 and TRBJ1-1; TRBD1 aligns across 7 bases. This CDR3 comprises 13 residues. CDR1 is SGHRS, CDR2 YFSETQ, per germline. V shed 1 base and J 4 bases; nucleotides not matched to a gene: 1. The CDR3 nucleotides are TGCGCCAGCAGCTTGAGACAGGGCACTGAAGCTTTCTTT. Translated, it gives CASSLRQGTEAFF.

CDR3 nucleotides: TGTGCCAGCAGTGAATTTGCTGGGGGGCGCGAATCACCCCTCCACTTT. It codes for CASSEFAGGRESPLHF. The V call is TRBV25-1, the J call TRBJ1-6, with D possibly matching TRBD1 (6 bases). CDR3 size: 16 residues. With 1 base removed from V and 10 bases from J, the gap between germline ends came to 17 bases. Germline lookup yields CDR1 MGHDK and CDR2 SYGVNS.

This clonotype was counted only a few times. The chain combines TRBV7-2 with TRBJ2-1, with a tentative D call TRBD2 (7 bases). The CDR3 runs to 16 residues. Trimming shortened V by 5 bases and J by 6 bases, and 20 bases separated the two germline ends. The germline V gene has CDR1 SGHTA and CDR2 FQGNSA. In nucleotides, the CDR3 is TGTGCCAGCAGCCCATGGGGGGGGCCAGAGAGCAATGAGCAGTTCTTC. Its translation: CASSPWGGPESNEQFF.

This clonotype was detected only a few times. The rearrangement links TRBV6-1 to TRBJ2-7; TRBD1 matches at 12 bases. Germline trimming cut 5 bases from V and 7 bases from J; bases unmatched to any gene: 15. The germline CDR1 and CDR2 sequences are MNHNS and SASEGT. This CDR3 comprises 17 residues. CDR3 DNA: TGTGCCAGCAGTATTTCCGGGACAGGGGGCATTCCCTGGGAGCAGTACGTC. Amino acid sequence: CASSISGTGGIPWEQYV.

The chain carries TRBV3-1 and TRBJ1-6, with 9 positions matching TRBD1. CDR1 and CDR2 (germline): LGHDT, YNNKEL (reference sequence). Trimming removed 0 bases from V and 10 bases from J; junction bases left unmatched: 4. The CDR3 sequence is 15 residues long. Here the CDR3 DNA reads TGTGCCAGCAGCCAAGAGGGGACAGGGAAATCACCCCTCCACTTT. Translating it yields CASSQEGTGKSPLHF.

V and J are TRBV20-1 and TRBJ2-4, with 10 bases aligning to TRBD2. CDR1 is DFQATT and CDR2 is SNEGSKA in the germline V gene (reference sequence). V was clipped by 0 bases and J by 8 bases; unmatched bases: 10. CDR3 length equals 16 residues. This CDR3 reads CSARESSGGALDIQYF. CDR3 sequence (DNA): TGCAGTGCTAGAGAATCGAGCGGGGGGGCCTTGGACATTCAGTACTTC.

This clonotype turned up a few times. The CDR3 sequence is CATREQGSGTGELFF. The CDR3 DNA follows: TGTGCCACCAGGGAACAGGGGTCTGGCACCGGGGAGCTGTTTTTT. This rearrangement joins TRBV24-1 to TRBJ2-2, with TRBD1 identical over 7 bases. Germline V gene lookup returns CDR1 KGHDR and CDR2 SFDVKD. The CDR3 loop spans 15 amino acids. Losses at the gene ends were 7 bases for V and 4 bases for J; bases not matched to a gene: 8.

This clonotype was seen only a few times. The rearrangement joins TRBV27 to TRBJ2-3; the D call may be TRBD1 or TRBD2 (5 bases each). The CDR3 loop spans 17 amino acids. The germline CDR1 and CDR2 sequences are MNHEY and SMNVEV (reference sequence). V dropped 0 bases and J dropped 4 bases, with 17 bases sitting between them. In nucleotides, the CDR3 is TGTGCCAGCAGTTTATCGGTGGCAGGGAGTGGTGCAGATACGCAGTATTTT. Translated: CASSLSVAGSGADTQYF.

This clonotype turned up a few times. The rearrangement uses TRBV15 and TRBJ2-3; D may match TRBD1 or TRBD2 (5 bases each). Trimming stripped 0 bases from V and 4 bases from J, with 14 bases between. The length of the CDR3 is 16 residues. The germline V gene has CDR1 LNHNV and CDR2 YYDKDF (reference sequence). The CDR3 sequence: CATSRDRGPGPDTQYF. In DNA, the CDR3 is TGTGCCACCAGCAGAGATCGGGGCCCAGGCCCAGATACGCAGTATTTT.

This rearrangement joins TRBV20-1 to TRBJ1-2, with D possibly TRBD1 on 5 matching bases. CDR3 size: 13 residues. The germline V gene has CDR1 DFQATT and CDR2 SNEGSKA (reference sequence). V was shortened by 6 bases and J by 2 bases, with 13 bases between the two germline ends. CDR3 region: CSAARQTNYGYTF. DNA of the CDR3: TGCAGTGCCGCCCGACAGACCAACTATGGCTACACCTTC.

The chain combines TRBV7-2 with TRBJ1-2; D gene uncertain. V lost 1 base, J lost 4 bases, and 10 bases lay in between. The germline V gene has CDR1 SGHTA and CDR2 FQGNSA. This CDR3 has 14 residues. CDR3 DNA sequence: TGTGCCAGCAGCTTAGACCTCCATTCCTATGGCTACACCTTC. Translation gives CASSLDLHSYGYTF.

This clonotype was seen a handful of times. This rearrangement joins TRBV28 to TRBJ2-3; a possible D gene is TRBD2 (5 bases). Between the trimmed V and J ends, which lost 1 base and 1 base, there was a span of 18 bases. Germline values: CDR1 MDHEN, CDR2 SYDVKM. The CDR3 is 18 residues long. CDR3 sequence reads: CASSLSTSAAGGTDTQYF. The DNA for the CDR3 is TGTGCCAGCAGTTTATCAACGAGCGCCGCCGGGGGCACAGATACGCAGTATTTT.

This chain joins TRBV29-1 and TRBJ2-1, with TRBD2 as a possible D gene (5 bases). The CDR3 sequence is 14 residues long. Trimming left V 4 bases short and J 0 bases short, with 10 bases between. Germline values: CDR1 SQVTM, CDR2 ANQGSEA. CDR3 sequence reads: CSVVTGSSYNEQFF. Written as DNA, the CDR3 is TGCAGCGTTGTTACGGGAAGCTCCTACAATGAGCAGTTCTTC.

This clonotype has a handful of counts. CDR3 sequence reads: CASSVRTDTQYF. The CDR3 DNA is TGTGCCAGCAGTGTGCGCACAGATACGCAGTATTTT. The chain recombines TRBV28 with TRBJ2-3; D gene ambiguous. V was cut by 5 bases and J by 1 base, with 4 bases left in between. The CDR3 consists of 12 residues. Germline V gene data show CDR1 as MDHEN and CDR2 as SYDVKM.

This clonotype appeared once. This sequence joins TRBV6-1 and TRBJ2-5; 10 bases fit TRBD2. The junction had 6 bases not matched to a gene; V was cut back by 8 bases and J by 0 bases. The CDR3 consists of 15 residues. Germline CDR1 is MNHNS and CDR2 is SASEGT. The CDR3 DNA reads TGTGCCAGCGCCGTGACTAGCGGGTACCAAGAGACCCAGTACTTC. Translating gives CASAVTSGYQETQYF.

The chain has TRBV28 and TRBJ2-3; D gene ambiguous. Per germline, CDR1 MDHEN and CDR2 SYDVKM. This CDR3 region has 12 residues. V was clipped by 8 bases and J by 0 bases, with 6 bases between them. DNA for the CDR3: TGTGCCAGCGTTGACAGCACAGATACGCAGTATTTT. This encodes CASVDSTDTQYF.

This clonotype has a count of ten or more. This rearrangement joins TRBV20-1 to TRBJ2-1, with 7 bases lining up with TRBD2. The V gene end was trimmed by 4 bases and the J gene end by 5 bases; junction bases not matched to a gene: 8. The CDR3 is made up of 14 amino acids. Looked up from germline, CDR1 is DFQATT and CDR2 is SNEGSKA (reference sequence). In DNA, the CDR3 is TGCAGTGCTACCCCCGCGCGGGGGAACAATGAGCAGTTCTTC. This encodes CSATPARGNNEQFF.

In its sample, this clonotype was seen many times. Here the CDR3 reads CATSDPSGIGTDTQYF. The CDR3 DNA is TGTGCCACCAGTGATCCTAGCGGGATAGGCACAGATACGCAGTATTTT. This chain links TRBV24-1 with TRBJ2-3; 9 bases are shared with TRBD2. The trim removed 3 bases at V and 1 base at J, leaving 4 bases unmatched. CDR1 is KGHDR and CDR2 is SFDVKD in the germline V gene. The CDR3 extends over 16 amino acids.

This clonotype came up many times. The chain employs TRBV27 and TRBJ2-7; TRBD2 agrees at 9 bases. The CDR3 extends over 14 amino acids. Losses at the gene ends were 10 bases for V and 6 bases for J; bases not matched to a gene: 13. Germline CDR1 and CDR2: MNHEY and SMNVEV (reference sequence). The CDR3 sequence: CAKISGSILGEQYV. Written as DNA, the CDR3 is TGTGCCAAGATTAGCGGGAGCATTTTAGGCGAGCAGTACGTC.

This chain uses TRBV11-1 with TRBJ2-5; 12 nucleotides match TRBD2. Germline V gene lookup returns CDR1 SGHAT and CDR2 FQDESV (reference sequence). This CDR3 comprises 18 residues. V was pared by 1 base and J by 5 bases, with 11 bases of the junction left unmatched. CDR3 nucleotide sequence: TGTGCCAGCAGCTTAGGTTTCGGACTAGCGGGGCCTGGGGAGACCCAGTACTTC. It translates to CASSLGFGLAGPGETQYF. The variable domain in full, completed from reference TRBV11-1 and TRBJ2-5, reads EAEVAQSPRYKITEKSQAVAFWCDPISGHATLYWYRQILGQGPELLVQFQDESVVDDSQLPKDRFSAERLKGVDSTLKIQPAELGDSAMYLCASSLGFGLAGPGETQYFGPGTRLLVL.

The CDR3 DNA sequence: TGTGCCAGCACCTCTTCGGGACATCTTGTTAATGAGCAGTTCTTC. It translates to CASTSSGHLVNEQFF. This chain joins TRBV27 and TRBJ2-1; TRBD1 might be the D (6 bases). Trimming took 7 bases from V and 7 from J, leaving 20 bases between them. Per germline, CDR1 MNHEY and CDR2 SMNVEV (reference sequence). The CDR3 is 15 amino acids.

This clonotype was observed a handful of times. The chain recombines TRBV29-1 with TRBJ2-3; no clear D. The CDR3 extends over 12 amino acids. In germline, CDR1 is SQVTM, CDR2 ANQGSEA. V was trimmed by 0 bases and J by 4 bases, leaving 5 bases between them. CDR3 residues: CSVEDDPDTQYF. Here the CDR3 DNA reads TGCAGCGTTGAAGATGACCCAGATACGCAGTATTTT.

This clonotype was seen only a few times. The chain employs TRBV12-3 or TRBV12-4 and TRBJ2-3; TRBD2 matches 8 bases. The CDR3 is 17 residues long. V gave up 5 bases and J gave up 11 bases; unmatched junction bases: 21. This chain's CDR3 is CASSLPGSGTRGSMQYF. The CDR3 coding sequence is TGTGCCAGCAGTCTCCCTGGGTCCGGGACTAGGGGATCGATGCAGTATTTT.

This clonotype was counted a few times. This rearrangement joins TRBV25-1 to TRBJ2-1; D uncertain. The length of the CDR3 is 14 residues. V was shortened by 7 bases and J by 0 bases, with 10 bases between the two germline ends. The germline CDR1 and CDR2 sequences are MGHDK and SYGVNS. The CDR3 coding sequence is TGTGCCAGCACTGGAGCAGTCTCCTACAATGAGCAGTTCTTC. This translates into CASTGAVSYNEQFF.

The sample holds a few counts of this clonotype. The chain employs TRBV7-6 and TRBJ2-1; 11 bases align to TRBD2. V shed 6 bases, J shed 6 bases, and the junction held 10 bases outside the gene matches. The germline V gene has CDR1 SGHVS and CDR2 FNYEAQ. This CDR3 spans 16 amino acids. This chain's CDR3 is CASRPILAGVVNEQFF. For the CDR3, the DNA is TGTGCCAGCAGGCCTATACTAGCGGGAGTAGTCAATGAGCAGTTCTTC.

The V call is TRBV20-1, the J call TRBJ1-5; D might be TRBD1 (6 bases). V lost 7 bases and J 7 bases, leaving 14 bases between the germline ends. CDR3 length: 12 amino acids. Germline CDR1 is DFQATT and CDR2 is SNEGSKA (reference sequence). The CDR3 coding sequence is TGCAGTGTCAAACAGGGTATCCAGCCCCAGCATTTT. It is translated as CSVKQGIQPQHF.

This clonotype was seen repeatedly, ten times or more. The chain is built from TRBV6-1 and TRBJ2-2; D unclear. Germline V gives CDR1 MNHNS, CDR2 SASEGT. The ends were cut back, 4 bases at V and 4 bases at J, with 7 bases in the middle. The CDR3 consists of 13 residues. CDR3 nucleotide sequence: TGTGCCAGCAGTGGAGACTTCACCGGGGAGCTGTTTTTT. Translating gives CASSGDFTGELFF.

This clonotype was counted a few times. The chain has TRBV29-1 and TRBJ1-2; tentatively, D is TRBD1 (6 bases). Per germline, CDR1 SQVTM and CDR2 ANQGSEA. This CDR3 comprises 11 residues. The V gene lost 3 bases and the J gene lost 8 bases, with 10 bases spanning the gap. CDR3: CSVDGGAGYTF. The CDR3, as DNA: TGCAGCGTTGATGGGGGGGCCGGCTACACCTTC. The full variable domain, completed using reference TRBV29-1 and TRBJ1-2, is SAVISQKPSRDICQRGTSLTIQCQVDSQVTMMFWYRQQPGQSLTLIATANQGSEATYESGFVIDKFPISRPNLTFSTLTVSNMSPEDSSIYLCSVDGGAGYTFGSGTRLTVV.